This TCR beta chain was identified during a study of T cells in Graves' hyperthyroidism and ophthalmopathy. Stability of Graves' hyperthyroidism was defined as absent ophthalmopathy progression within 18 months. Exclusion followed for patients with uncontrolled infection, other autoimmune disease, pregnancy or lactation. V shed 6 bases and J shed 5 bases, with 11 bases lying between them. Germline V gives CDR1 LNHDA, CDR2 SQIVND (reference sequence). The CDR3 consists of 13 residues. There were TCR beta CDR3 regions amplified from RNA transcripts. During a first-round RT-PCR of the TCR CDR3, the HTBI primer set was used. One entry per CDR3 protein results from TCRdb running MiXCR on the multiplex PCR reads. This table has roughly 660,000 distinct CDR3 sequences, roughly a sixth appearing once.

The specimen sequenced was blood. The clonotype was recovered from a man between 45 and 60 years old with Graves' hyperthyroidism. The rearrangement uses TRBV19 and TRBJ1-5; D remains ambiguous. The CDR3 nucleotides are TGTGCCAGTAGCGAGTTGGCGGATCAGCCCCAGCATTTT. Its protein product is CASSELADQPQHF.